This TCR beta chain was profiled in a study of blood T cell repertoires in COVID-19. Study details: Material from acute and convalescent COVID-19 was sourced from the United States, Italy and Spain. T cells, B-cell-depleted T cells, or PBMCs provided the cDNA or gDNA that served as material.

The CDR3 extends over 16 amino acids. In germline, CDR1 is SEHNR, CDR2 FQNEAQ (reference sequence). V was clipped by 1 base and J by 0 bases, with 10 bases between them. In the original analysis: By means of reference gene primer amplification, nucleated cell counts were estimated. Data came from immunoSEQ multiplex PCR; TCRdb stores just in-frame clones and leaves some out. V and J calls and clone size are given by that table; D and trimming were obtained from the DNA. The sample consists of about 24,000 clones, approximately 85% of them appearing once. This receptor was identified in a human donor with active COVID-19. The donor label of this sample is uncertain. The V call is TRBV7-9, the J call TRBJ2-4; tentatively, D is TRBD2 (6 bases). The sequencing sample was made of peripheral blood. The CDR3 is CASSLDPGLAKNIQYF. CDR3 sequence (DNA): TGTGCCAGCAGCTTAGATCCGGGACTAGCCAAAAACATTCAGTACTTC. The whole variable domain, remainder taken from reference TRBV7-9 and TRBJ2-4, is DTGVSQNPRHKITKRGQNVTFRCDPISEHNRLYWYRQTLGQGPEFLTYFQNEAQLEKSRLLSDRFSAERPKGSFSTLEIQRTEQGDSAMYLCASSLDPGLAKNIQYFGAGTRLSVL.